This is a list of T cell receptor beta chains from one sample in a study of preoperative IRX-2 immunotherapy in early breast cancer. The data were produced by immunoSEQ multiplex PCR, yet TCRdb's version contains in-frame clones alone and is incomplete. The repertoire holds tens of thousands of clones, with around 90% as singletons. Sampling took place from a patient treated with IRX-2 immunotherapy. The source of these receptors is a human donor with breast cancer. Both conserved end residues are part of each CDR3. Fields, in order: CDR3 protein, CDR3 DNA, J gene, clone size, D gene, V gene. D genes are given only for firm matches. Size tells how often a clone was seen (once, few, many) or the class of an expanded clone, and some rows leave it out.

CDR3: CSVRQATDTQYF; DNA: TGCAGCGTTCGGCAGGCCACAGATACGCAGTATTTT; J: TRBJ2-3; size: NA; D: NA; V: TRBV29-1
CDR3: CASSTGGAAYEQYF; DNA: TGTGCCAGCAGTACAGGGGGAGCGGCCTACGAGCAGTACTTC; J: TRBJ2-7; size: NA; D: TRBD1; V: TRBV2
CDR3: CASSLEGHTDTQYF; DNA: TGTGCCAGCAGCTTAGAAGGCCACACAGATACGCAGTATTTT; J: TRBJ2-3; size: NA; D: NA; V: TRBV7-8
CDR3: CASRKEETQYF; DNA: TGCGCCAGCAGGAAAGAAGAGACCCAGTACTTC; J: TRBJ2-5; size: NA; D: NA; V: TRBV5-1
CDR3: CASSQDSGRASPLHF; DNA: TGTGCCAGCAGCCAAGATAGCGGCAGGGCTTCACCCCTCCACTTT; J: TRBJ1-6; size: NA; D: NA; V: TRBV4-2
CDR3: CASSSGQNNEQFF; DNA: TGTGCCAGCAGTTCGGGCCAGAACAATGAGCAGTTCTTC; J: TRBJ2-1; size: NA; D: NA; V: TRBV27
CDR3: CSVEGQGAYEQYF; DNA: TGCAGCGTTGAAGGCCAGGGGGCCTACGAGCAGTACTTC; J: TRBJ2-7; size: NA; D: TRBD1; V: TRBV29-1
CDR3: CASSEGTGGGYEQYF; DNA: TGCGCCAGCAGTGAGGGGACAGGGGGGGGCTACGAGCAGTACTTC; J: TRBJ2-7; size: NA; D: TRBD1; V: TRBV10-2
CDR3: CASSLSSMNTEAFF; DNA: TGTGCCAGCAGCTTAAGCAGTATGAACACTGAAGCTTTCTTT; J: TRBJ1-1; size: NA; D: NA; V: TRBV7-2
CDR3: CASKSGGQPQHF; DNA: TGTGCCAGCAAGTCTGGGGGTCAGCCCCAGCATTTT; J: TRBJ1-5; size: NA; D: NA; V: TRBV28
CDR3: CASSPVGVGETQYF; DNA: TGCGCCAGCAGCCCCGTCGGCGTGGGGGAGACCCAGTACTTC; J: TRBJ2-5; size: NA; D: NA; V: TRBV5-1
CDR3: CASSPQGRYNEQFF; DNA: TGTGCCAGCAGCCCACAGGGTCGCTACAATGAGCAGTTCTTC; J: TRBJ2-1; size: NA; D: NA; V: TRBV5-6
CDR3: CASRAGPSGANVLTF; DNA: TGCGCCAGCAGGGCAGGCCCATCTGGGGCCAACGTCCTGACTTTC; J: TRBJ2-6; size: NA; D: NA; V: TRBV5-1
CDR3: CASSGDRDGYTF; DNA: TGTGCCAGCAGTGGGGACAGGGATGGCTACACCTTC; J: TRBJ1-2; size: NA; D: TRBD1; V: TRBV6-5
CDR3: CASSSASGDGAKNIQYF; DNA: TGTGCCAGCTCGAGTGCTAGCGGGGACGGAGCCAAAAACATTCAGTACTTC; J: TRBJ2-4; size: NA; D: TRBD2; V: TRBV2
CDR3: CASSPRETDTQYF; DNA: TGTGCCAGCTCACCACGGGAAACAGATACGCAGTATTTT; J: TRBJ2-3; size: NA; D: NA; V: TRBV18
CDR3: CASSYSPTANTGELFF; DNA: TGTGCCAGCAGTTACTCCCCCACCGCGAACACCGGGGAGCTGTTTTTT; J: TRBJ2-2; size: NA; D: NA; V: TRBV6-5
CDR3: CASSLAQGNEQYF; DNA: TGTGCCAGCAGCTTAGCACAGGGTAACGAGCAGTACTTC; J: TRBJ2-7; size: few; D: NA; V: TRBV7-7
CDR3: CAWRIQGADAQYF; DNA: TGTGCCTGGAGAATCCAGGGAGCGGATGCGCAGTATTTT; J: TRBJ2-3; size: once; D: NA; V: TRBV30
CDR3: CASSEAYGYTF; DNA: TGTGCCAGCAGTGAAGCCTATGGCTACACCTTC; J: TRBJ1-2; size: NA; D: NA; V: TRBV6-1
CDR3: CASSLNVAGYTF; DNA: TGTGCCAGCAGCTTAAACGTGGCTGGCTACACCTTC; J: TRBJ1-2; size: NA; D: NA; V: TRBV7-9
CDR3: CAISVGGEQYF; DNA: TGTGCCATCAGTGTAGGGGGCGAGCAGTACTTC; J: TRBJ2-7; size: NA; D: NA; V: TRBV10-3
CDR3: CASSLATGGAMNEQFF; DNA: TGCGCCAGCAGCTTGGCCACCGGGGGGGCCATGAATGAGCAGTTCTTC; J: TRBJ2-1; size: NA; D: TRBD2; V: TRBV5-1
CDR3: CASRVRGPRAGELFF; DNA: TGTGCCAGTAGGGTTCGAGGTCCTAGGGCCGGGGAGCTGTTTTTT; J: TRBJ2-2; size: NA; D: NA; V: TRBV19
CDR3: CSVEFRDGNYNEQFF; DNA: TGCAGCGTTGAATTCCGGGACGGAAATTACAATGAGCAGTTCTTC; J: TRBJ2-1; size: NA; D: NA; V: TRBV29-1
CDR3: CSVELGHYEQYF; DNA: TGCAGCGTTGAATTAGGCCACTACGAGCAGTACTTC; J: TRBJ2-7; size: once; D: NA; V: TRBV29-1
CDR3: CASSQQPTSGSYNEQFF; DNA: TGCGCCAGCAGCCAACAGCCGACTAGCGGATCCTACAATGAGCAGTTCTTC; J: TRBJ2-1; size: NA; D: TRBD2; V: TRBV4-1
CDR3: CAWSRRQGGSGEQYF; DNA: TGTGCCTGGAGTCGAAGACAGGGTGGGAGTGGGGAGCAGTACTTC; J: TRBJ2-7; size: NA; D: TRBD1; V: TRBV30
CDR3: CAWSPGRTDSNQPQHF; DNA: TGTGCCTGGAGTCCAGGGCGCACCGATAGCAATCAGCCCCAGCATTTT; J: TRBJ1-5; size: NA; D: NA; V: TRBV30
CDR3: CASPTGTGVGSPLHF; DNA: TGTGCCAGCCCAACTGGGACAGGGGTAGGATCACCCCTCCACTTT; J: TRBJ1-6; size: NA; D: TRBD1; V: TRBV2
CDR3: CASSQSNQPQHF; DNA: TGTGCCAGCAGCCAAAGTAATCAGCCCCAGCATTTT; J: TRBJ1-5; size: NA; D: NA; V: TRBV6-6
CDR3: CATSRGRSYEQYF; DNA: TGTGCCACCAGCAGAGGCCGAAGTTACGAGCAGTACTTC; J: TRBJ2-7; size: NA; D: NA; V: TRBV15
CDR3: CAISESRGGVVPDTQYF; DNA: TGTGCCATCAGTGAGTCGCGGGGCGGGGTGGTGCCAGATACGCAGTATTTT; J: TRBJ2-3; size: NA; D: NA; V: TRBV10-3
CDR3: CASLCGTDTQYF; DNA: TGTGCCAGCCTCTGTGGCACAGATACGCAGTATTTT; J: TRBJ2-3; size: once; D: NA; V: TRBV27
CDR3: CASSPGTGADTEAFF; DNA: TGTGCCAGCAGCCCCGGGACAGGGGCTGACACTGAAGCTTTCTTT; J: TRBJ1-1; size: NA; D: TRBD1; V: TRBV7-9
CDR3: CASSYYGQPISYEQYF; DNA: TGTGCCAGCAGTTATTACGGACAGCCAATATCCTACGAGCAGTACTTC; J: TRBJ2-7; size: NA; D: NA; V: TRBV6-6
CDR3: CASSPQREGPNEQFF; DNA: TGTGCCAGCTCACCACAGCGGGAGGGCCCTAATGAGCAGTTCTTC; J: TRBJ2-1; size: NA; D: TRBD2; V: TRBV18
CDR3: CASSWTYTDTQYF; DNA: TGTGCCAGCAGCTGGACATACACAGATACGCAGTATTTT; J: TRBJ2-3; size: NA; D: NA; V: TRBV5-6
CDR3: CASSEFEYGANVLTF; DNA: TGTGCCAGCAGTGAGTTCGAATATGGGGCCAACGTCCTGACTTTC; J: TRBJ2-6; size: NA; D: NA; V: TRBV6-1
CDR3: CASSYSIGNEKLFF; DNA: TGTGCCAGCAGTTACTCGATAGGGAATGAAAAACTGTTTTTT; J: TRBJ1-4; size: once; D: NA; V: TRBV6-5